These T cell receptor beta chains were read from a single sample in a study of immune evolution from preneoplasia to lung adenocarcinoma. Clones were sequenced by immunoSEQ multiplex PCR, and TCRdb holds only the in-frame ones, with some missing. Of about 4,800 clones detected, around 86% appear once; the ten largest clones hold 8.2%. The sequenced material came from FFPE lung adenocarcinoma in situ tissue. The origin of the receptors is a person aged 65 to 79 with lung adenocarcinoma. Both conserved end residues are part of each CDR3. A D gene is named only where the DNA matches it firmly. A clone size is listed for some rows: how often the clone was seen (once, few, many), or a class if it is expanded.

v_call	cdr3_length	clone_size	d_call	j_call	cdr3_aa	cdr3_nt
TRBV6-1	13	NA	TRBD2	TRBJ2-1	CASRGTSGNEQFF	TGTGCCAGCAGGGGGACTAGCGGCAATGAGCAGTTCTTC
TRBV4-2	16	NA	TRBD1	TRBJ1-2	CASSQVGDRGRDGYTF	TGTGCCAGCAGCCAAGTGGGAGACAGGGGGCGGGATGGCTACACCTTC
TRBV11-3	14	NA	TRBD2	TRBJ2-7	CASSWGLAGGEQYF	TGTGCCAGCAGCTGGGGACTAGCGGGAGGGGAGCAGTACTTC
TRBV7-2	14	NA	TRBD2	TRBJ2-5	CASSLLAMGETQYF	TGTGCCAGCAGCCTACTAGCGATGGGAGAGACCCAGTACTTC
TRBV11-2	15	once	NA	TRBJ1-1	CASSLGPHISTEAFF	TGTGCCAGCAGCTTAGGGCCTCACATCAGCACTGAAGCTTTCTTT
TRBV11-2	15	NA	TRBD1	TRBJ2-7	CASSSGTGRTYEQYF	TGTGCCAGCAGCTCTGGGACAGGAAGGACCTACGAGCAGTACTTC
TRBV4-1	19	NA	TRBD2	TRBJ2-5	CASSHPGLAGGPRRETQYF	TGCGCCAGCAGCCATCCCGGACTAGCGGGAGGGCCGCGGCGGGAGACCCAGTACTTC
TRBV11-2	15	NA	TRBD1	TRBJ2-7	CASSPSSGGGYEQYF	TGTGCCAGCAGCCCCTCTTCAGGGGGCGGCTACGAGCAGTACTTC
TRBV19	13	few	NA	TRBJ1-1	CASTSARNTEAFF	TGTGCCAGTACCTCAGCAAGGAACACTGAAGCTTTCTTT
TRBV5-1	15	NA	NA	TRBJ2-7	CASKARELRNYEQYF	TGCGCCAGCAAGGCCCGGGAACTCCGCAACTACGAGCAGTACTTC
TRBV30	11	NA	TRBD2	TRBJ2-5	CACSGRETQYF	TGTGCCTGTAGCGGGCGGGAGACCCAGTACTTC
TRBV9	14	NA	NA	TRBJ2-5	CASSPMGGQETQYF	TGTGCCAGCAGCCCAATGGGGGGCCAAGAGACCCAGTACTTC
TRBV9	13	NA	TRBD1	TRBJ2-1	CASSAGTVNEQFF	TGTGCCAGCAGCGCGGGGACAGTGAATGAGCAGTTCTTC
TRBV2	12	NA	NA	TRBJ1-2	CASSVKDYGYTF	TGTGCCAGCAGTGTGAAAGACTATGGCTACACCTTC
TRBV5-1	20	NA	TRBD2	TRBJ2-1	CASSFFRTSGRAGGFNEQFF	TGCGCCAGCAGCTTTTTCCGGACTAGCGGGAGGGCCGGGGGGTTCAATGAGCAGTTCTTC
TRBV5-1	14	NA	TRBD2	TRBJ2-7	CASSSAGGVYEQYF	TGCGCCAGCAGTTCCGCGGGAGGGGTATACGAGCAGTACTTC
TRBV13	17	NA	NA	TRBJ1-1	CASRKGQILNKGTEAFF	TGTGCCAGCCGGAAGGGGCAGATCCTGAATAAGGGAACTGAAGCTTTCTTT
TRBV7-7	15	NA	NA	TRBJ2-1	CASSLQGSPYNEQFF	TGTGCTAGCAGCTTGCAGGGTAGCCCCTACAATGAGCAGTTCTTC
TRBV14	13	NA	NA	TRBJ1-1	CASSQELNTEAFF	TGTGCCAGCAGCCAAGAGCTGAACACTGAAGCTTTCTTT
TRBV5-1	15	NA	NA	TRBJ2-7	CASSLYGADPYEQYF	TGCGCCAGCAGCTTATACGGGGCCGATCCCTACGAGCAGTACTTC
TRBV7-7	13	NA	TRBD1	TRBJ1-5	CASSVDRDQPQHF	TGTGCCAGCAGCGTGGACAGGGATCAGCCCCAGCATTTT
TRBV7-9	15	NA	TRBD1	TRBJ2-7	CASSSPRTGLYEQYF	TGTGCCAGCAGCTCACCCCGGACAGGCCTCTACGAGCAGTACTTC
TRBV30	14	NA	TRBD1	TRBJ1-2	CAWSSYRGINGYTF	TGTGCCTGGAGTTCTTACAGGGGGATAAATGGCTACACCTTC
TRBV30	13	NA	NA	TRBJ1-1	CAWNLLRDTEAFF	TGTGCCTGGAACCTCCTTAGAGACACTGAAGCTTTCTTT
TRBV19	16	NA	TRBD1	TRBJ2-4	CASSSGGAGRGNIQYF	TGTGCCAGTAGCTCAGGGGGCGCAGGACGGGGAAACATTCAGTACTTC
TRBV29-1	14	few	TRBD2	TRBJ2-7	CSAFLASGYYEQYF	TGCAGCGCTTTTTTGGCTAGCGGGTACTACGAGCAGTACTTC
TRBV19	12	NA	NA	TRBJ2-3	CASSIEGRAQYF	TGTGCCAGTAGTATAGAGGGGCGTGCGCAGTATTTT
TRBV7-8	17	NA	TRBD1	TRBJ1-4	CASSLHRLGTGGEKLFF	TGTGCCAGCAGCTTGCACAGACTCGGGACAGGAGGTGAAAAACTGTTTTTT
TRBV6-5	16	NA	TRBD1	TRBJ1-2	CASSSVRTGEGYGYTF	TGTGCCAGCAGTTCCGTTAGGACAGGGGAAGGCTATGGCTACACCTTC
TRBV7-9	14	once	NA	TRBJ2-5	CASSGTPPQETQYF	TGTGCCAGCAGCGGGACCCCACCCCAAGAGACCCAGTACTTC
TRBV6-4	13	NA	NA	TRBJ1-1	CASSDSDNSEAFF	TGTGCCAGCAGTGACTCTGATAACTCTGAAGCTTTCTTT
TRBV27	11	NA	NA	TRBJ2-7	CASSSNYEQYF	TGTGCCAGCAGTTCCAACTACGAGCAGTACTTC
TRBV11-2	14	NA	NA	TRBJ1-1	CASSLDLGNTEAFF	TGTGCCAGCAGCTTAGATCTGGGGAACACTGAAGCTTTCTTT
TRBV5-1	15	NA	NA	TRBJ2-5	CASSATGEGPETQYF	TGCGCCAGCAGCGCTACAGGGGAGGGTCCCGAGACCCAGTACTTC
TRBV28	12	NA	NA	TRBJ1-2	CAIREQGNGYTF	TGTGCCATCAGGGAACAGGGTAATGGCTACACCTTC
TRBV30	12	NA	NA	TRBJ1-3	CAWGARGYTIYF	TGTGCCTGGGGAGCAAGGGGGTACACCATATATTTT
TRBV7-9	19	NA	TRBD2	TRBJ2-5	CASSTPAGTSGSVVETQYF	TGTGCCAGCAGCACCCCCGCCGGGACTAGCGGGAGTGTGGTAGAGACCCAGTACTTC
TRBV28	13	NA	NA	TRBJ1-2	CASSLPMGYGYTF	TGTGCCAGCAGTCTCCCGATGGGGTATGGCTACACCTTC
TRBV19	12	NA	NA	TRBJ2-7	CASSIGPGEQYF	TGTGCCAGTAGTATCGGTCCCGGCGAGCAGTACTTC
TRBV6-1	13	NA	NA	TRBJ1-5	CASSAYSNQPQHF	TGTGCCAGCAGTGCTTATAGCAATCAGCCCCAGCATTTT
TRBV15	16	NA	TRBD1	TRBJ2-2	CATKARGTDNTGELFF	TGTGCCACCAAGGCGAGAGGGACAGACAACACCGGGGAGCTGTTTTTT
TRBV4-1	13	NA	NA	TRBJ1-2	CASSHRGNYGYTF	TGCGCCAGCAGCCACCGGGGGAACTATGGCTACACCTTC
TRBV19	15	NA	NA	TRBJ2-3	CASSPGQPATDTQYF	TGTGCCAGTAGCCCTGGACAGCCGGCCACAGATACGCAGTATTTT
TRBV6-5	14	NA	NA	TRBJ2-7	CASSYFGKSYEQYF	TGTGCCAGCAGTTATTTTGGAAAATCCTACGAGCAGTACTTC
TRBV11-2	15	NA	NA	TRBJ2-2	CASSSRLVRAGELFF	TGTGCCAGCAGCTCCCGACTAGTGAGGGCCGGGGAGCTGTTTTTT
TRBV5-1	16	once	TRBD1	TRBJ2-3	CASSWTRGTGSDTQYF	TGCGCCAGCAGCTGGACCCGTGGGACAGGTTCAGATACGCAGTATTTT
TRBV6-5	14	NA	TRBD2	TRBJ2-1	CASSPDSGRNEQFF	TGTGCCAGCAGTCCGGATAGCGGGAGGAATGAGCAGTTCTTC
TRBV11-2	11	once	NA	TRBJ1-1	CASSRTLEAFF	TGTGCCAGCAGTAGGACCCTTGAAGCTTTCTTT
TRBV6-5	14	once	NA	TRBJ2-2	CASSYMANTGELFF	TGTGCCAGCAGTTATATGGCGAACACCGGGGAGCTGTTTTTT
TRBV9	15	NA	TRBD1	TRBJ2-3	CASSVPQGATDTQYF	TGTGCCAGCAGCGTACCTCAGGGGGCCACAGATACGCAGTATTTT
TRBV27	13	NA	NA	TRBJ2-4	CASSLSQANIQYF	TGTGCCAGCAGTTTAAGTCAGGCGAACATTCAGTACTTC
TRBV4-1	19	NA	NA	TRBJ2-6	CASSQVGLADRSGANVLTF	TGCGCCAGCAGCCAAGTTGGGTTGGCAGATCGCTCTGGGGCCAACGTCCTGACTTTC
TRBV28	14	NA	NA	TRBJ1-5	CASSLGLSGQPQHF	TGTGCCAGCAGTTTAGGCCTCAGCGGTCAGCCCCAGCATTTT
TRBV30	14	once	TRBD2	TRBJ2-7	CAWRELAGGREQYF	TGTGCTTGGAGGGAGCTAGCGGGAGGTCGTGAGCAGTACTTC
TRBV2	11	once	NA	TRBJ1-1	CASTGDTEAFF	TGTGCCAGCACGGGGGACACTGAAGCTTTCTTT
TRBV6-1	12	NA	NA	TRBJ1-1	CASSFKNTEAFF	TGTGCCAGCAGTTTTAAGAACACTGAAGCTTTCTTT
TRBV21-1	11	NA	NA	TRBJ1-2	CASRDSYGYTF	TGTGCCAGTAGGGACAGCTATGGCTACACCTTC
TRBV18	16	NA	NA	TRBJ2-2	CASSPRYEPNTGELFF	TGTGCCAGCTCCCCGCGTTATGAACCGAACACCGGGGAGCTGTTTTTT
TRBV7-7	14	once	NA	TRBJ2-5	CASSLVSGQATQYF	TGTGCTAGCAGCTTAGTCTCTGGCCAAGCGACCCAGTACTTC